This T cell receptor beta chain came from a study of shared clonotypes between healthy human individuals. The naive CD8 population came from CD45RO-negative cells selected for CCR7, without terminally differentiated effector memory CD45RA+ cells. Method: immunoSEQ multiplex PCR; TCRdb's copy keeps in-frame clones and lacks some. The sample consists of hundreds of thousands of clones, around 96% of them appearing once. The CDR3 contains 15 residues. Looked up from germline, CDR1 is SGHAT and CDR2 is FQNNGV. With V trimmed by 5 bases and J by 9 bases, 9 bases remained unmatched. This clone was found once.

This chain joins TRBV11-2 and TRBJ2-1; 11 nucleotides agree with TRBD2. Sequencing was done on a sample of naive CD8+ T cells sorted from blood. This clonotype was obtained from a man aged 30 to 45 in good health. The CDR3 sequence: CASSRLAGGPSEQFF. DNA of the CDR3: TGTGCCAGCAGCCGATTAGCGGGAGGGCCCTCTGAGCAGTTCTTC.